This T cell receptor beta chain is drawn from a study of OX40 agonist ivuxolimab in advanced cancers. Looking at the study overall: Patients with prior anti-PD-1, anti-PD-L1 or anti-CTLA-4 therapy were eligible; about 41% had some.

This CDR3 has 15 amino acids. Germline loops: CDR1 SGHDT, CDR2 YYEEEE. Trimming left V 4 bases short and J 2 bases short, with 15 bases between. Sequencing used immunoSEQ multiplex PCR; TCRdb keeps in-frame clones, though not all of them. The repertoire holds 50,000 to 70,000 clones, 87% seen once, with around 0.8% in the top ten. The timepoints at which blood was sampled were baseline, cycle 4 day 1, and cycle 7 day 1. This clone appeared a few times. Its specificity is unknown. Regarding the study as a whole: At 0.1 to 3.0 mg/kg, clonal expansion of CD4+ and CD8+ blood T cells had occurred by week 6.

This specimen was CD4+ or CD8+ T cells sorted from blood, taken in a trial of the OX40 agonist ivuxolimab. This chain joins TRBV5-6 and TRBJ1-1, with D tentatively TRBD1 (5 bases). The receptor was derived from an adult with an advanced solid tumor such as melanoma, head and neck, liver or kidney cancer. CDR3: CASSPRSWDNTEAFF. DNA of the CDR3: TGTGCCAGCAGCCCTCGGTCGTGGGACAACACTGAAGCTTTCTTT.